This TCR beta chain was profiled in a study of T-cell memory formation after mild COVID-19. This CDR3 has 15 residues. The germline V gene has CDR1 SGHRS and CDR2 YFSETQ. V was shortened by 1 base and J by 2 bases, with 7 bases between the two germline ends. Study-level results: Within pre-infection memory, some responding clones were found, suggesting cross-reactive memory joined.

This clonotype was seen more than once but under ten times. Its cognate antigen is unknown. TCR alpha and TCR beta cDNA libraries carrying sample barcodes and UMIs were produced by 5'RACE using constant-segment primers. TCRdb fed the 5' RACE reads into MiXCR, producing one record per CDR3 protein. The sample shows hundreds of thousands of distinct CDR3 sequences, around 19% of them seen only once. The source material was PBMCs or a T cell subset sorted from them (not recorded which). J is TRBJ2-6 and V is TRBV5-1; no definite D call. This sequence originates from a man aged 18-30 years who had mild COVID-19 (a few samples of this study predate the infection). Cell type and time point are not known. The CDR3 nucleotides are TGCGCCAGCAGCTTGTTTGCCCCTGGGGCCAACGTCCTGACTTTC. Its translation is CASSLFAPGANVLTF.